This T cell receptor beta chain originates from a study of CD8+ T cells in alopecia areata. Study-level findings and limits: Normal scalp had lower clonality than lesional scalp, with alopecia totalis/universalis lesions showing this most strongly. Sharing of TCRs across patients appeared less clear than in mice, possibly for HLA-related reasons.

This clone was counted only a few times. Its specificity is not known. TCR sequencing used cDNA made by reverse transcription of extracted RNA. Assay: immunoSEQ multiplex PCR; the TCRdb copy retains only in-frame clones and omits some. The profile shows 140,000 to 150,000 clones, roughly 60% of them singletons. From germline, CDR1 is SQVTM and CDR2 ANQGSEA. CDR3 length: 14 residues. Trimming left V 1 base short and J 0 bases short, with 8 bases between. This clonotype originated in a human donor in good health. The sequencing sample was made of CD8+ T cells sorted from blood. This rearrangement joins TRBV29-1 to TRBJ2-3, with D tentatively TRBD1 or TRBD2 (5 bases each). The CDR3 spells CSVEGGSSTDTQYF. The CDR3 DNA reads as TGCAGCGTTGAAGGGGGGTCTAGCACAGATACGCAGTATTTT.